This is a list of T cell receptor beta chains from one sample in a study of cytomegalovirus exposure and HLA in healthy donors. The data were produced by immunoSEQ multiplex PCR, yet TCRdb's version contains in-frame clones alone and is incomplete. This table has 75,000 to 95,000 clones, under 80% appearing once. The sample comprised PBMCs. Receptors were obtained from a woman under 40 in good health and CMV-seronegative. Each CDR3 is given with its conserved first and last residue. Each record gives: J gene, clone size, V gene, CDR3 protein. The size of a clone is reported for some rows only, either as once, few or many, or as a class for expanded clones.

j_gene: TRBJ1-1
abundance: NA
v_gene: TRBV27
CDR3aa: CASSLRRGADMNTEAFF

j_gene: TRBJ2-5
abundance: few
v_gene: TRBV7-8
CDR3aa: CASSLGGGTQYF

j_gene: TRBJ1-5
abundance: NA
v_gene: TRBV5-6
CDR3aa: CASSLGQISPAGQPQHF

j_gene: TRBJ1-1
abundance: NA
v_gene: TRBV30
CDR3aa: CAWESQGRGSAEAFF

j_gene: TRBJ2-7
abundance: NA
v_gene: TRBV5-1
CDR3aa: CASSVQGTPRYEQYF

j_gene: TRBJ2-1
abundance: few
v_gene: TRBV5-1
CDR3aa: CASSLGAGGRNEQFF

j_gene: TRBJ1-1
abundance: NA
v_gene: TRBV6-5
CDR3aa: CASSYSNRAGGTEAFF

j_gene: TRBJ1-4
abundance: few
v_gene: TRBV4-1
CDR3aa: CASREAGDEKLFF

j_gene: TRBJ2-7
abundance: NA
v_gene: TRBV25-1
CDR3aa: CASSDYIGTRGYEQYF

j_gene: TRBJ1-3
abundance: NA
v_gene: TRBV19
CDR3aa: CATGLNSGNTIYF

j_gene: TRBJ1-1
abundance: NA
v_gene: TRBV4-3
CDR3aa: CASSVRENTEAFF

j_gene: TRBJ1-5
abundance: NA
v_gene: TRBV10-3
CDR3aa: CAITRSGTGYSNQPQHF

j_gene: TRBJ2-2
abundance: NA
v_gene: TRBV25-1
CDR3aa: CASSAQPLAGVAGELFF

j_gene: TRBJ2-3
abundance: NA
v_gene: TRBV11-1
CDR3aa: CASSSGRGQGTDTQYF

j_gene: TRBJ1-4
abundance: NA
v_gene: TRBV15
CDR3aa: CATSREGTGGEKLFF

j_gene: TRBJ2-2
abundance: NA
v_gene: TRBV6-5
CDR3aa: CASSRGQGRTGELFF

j_gene: TRBJ1-5
abundance: NA
v_gene: TRBV19
CDR3aa: CASSWAGGKPQHF

j_gene: TRBJ1-1
abundance: NA
v_gene: TRBV2
CDR3aa: CASNLQENTEAFF

j_gene: TRBJ2-3
abundance: few
v_gene: TRBV4-3
CDR3aa: CASKAVTSGSNTQYF

j_gene: TRBJ2-7
abundance: NA
v_gene: TRBV30
CDR3aa: CAYQPWTGVYEQYF

j_gene: TRBJ2-7
abundance: NA
v_gene: TRBV29-1
CDR3aa: CSVEDHQGGEQYF

j_gene: TRBJ2-1
abundance: NA
v_gene: TRBV7-2
CDR3aa: CASSTTGGSYNEQFF

j_gene: TRBJ1-1
abundance: NA
v_gene: TRBV5-8
CDR3aa: CASTPSPDRSQIGFF